The 26 T cell receptor beta chains given below trace back to one sample, sequenced in a study of shared clonotypes between healthy human individuals. Method: immunoSEQ multiplex PCR; TCRdb's copy keeps in-frame clones and lacks some. Among 2,500,000 or so clones listed, over 85% were seen once. The sequencing input was naive CD4+ T cells from PBMCs. Indicated subset: CD45RA+ positively selected. All receptors come from a man between 18 and 29 years old in good health. Some clones in this sample may be carry-over from other donors' samples.

The chain couples TRBV5-1 to TRBJ2-3; D might be TRBD2 (6 bases). CDR1 SGHRS and CDR2 YFSETQ come from the germline V gene. The CDR3 runs to 14 residues. V lost 4 bases and J 2 bases, leaving 11 bases between the germline ends. The CDR3 DNA is TGCGCCAGCAGCGGGGAGGCTCACACAGATACGCAGTATTTT. Translated, it gives CASSGEAHTDTQYF. The full variable domain, rest sourced from reference TRBV5-1 and TRBJ2-3, is KAGVTQTPRYLIKTRGQQVTLSCSPISGHRSVSWYQQTPGQGLQFLFEYFSETQRNKGNFPGRFSGRQFSNSRSEMNVSTLELGDSALYLCASSGEAHTDTQYFGPGTRLTVL.

The chain recombines TRBV6-1 with TRBJ2-3; D not certain. The CDR3 sequence is 18 residues long. From germline, CDR1 is MNHNS and CDR2 SASEGT. The V and J ends lost 0 bases and 4 bases respectively, with 20 bases between them. CDR3 nucleotide sequence: TGTGCCAGCAGTGAAGCGCTGCTTGGCCGTGTCGTGGCAGATACGCAGTATTTT. It codes for CASSEALLGRVVADTQYF.

V gene TRBV7-8 combines with J gene TRBJ1-2; perhaps TRBD1 as D (5 bases). CDR1 is SGHVS, CDR2 FQNEAQ, per germline. The V and J ends lost 5 bases and 5 bases respectively, with 18 bases between them. The CDR3 is 15 amino acids. This chain's CDR3 is CASSKGRELGYGYTF. CDR3 coding DNA: TGTGCCAGCAGCAAGGGGAGGGAACTGGGGTATGGCTACACCTTC.

This chain connects TRBV7-8 to TRBJ2-5; 7 bases match TRBD1. From germline, CDR1 is SGHVS and CDR2 FQNEAQ. Trimming took 1 base from V and 3 from J; bases not matched to a gene: 11. This CDR3 comprises 17 residues. The CDR3 reads CASSLGSLDRVKETQYF. The CDR3 DNA is TGTGCCAGCAGCTTAGGCTCCCTCGACAGGGTAAAAGAGACCCAGTACTTC.

This rearrangement joins TRBV5-4 to TRBJ1-2, with D possibly being TRBD1 (5 bases). Germline V gene sequence: CDR1 SGHNT, CDR2 YYREEE (reference sequence). The CDR3 is 14 residues long. V lost 2 bases to trimming and J lost 7 bases, with 15 bases between them. In DNA form, the CDR3 reads TGTGCCAGCAGCTTCCCTGAGGGGCGGAGTGGCTACACCTTC. Translation gives CASSFPEGRSGYTF.

As for this clone: Other nucleotide sequences in the sample specify the same CDR3. The chain recombines TRBV30 with TRBJ1-1; tentative D call: TRBD1 (6 bases). The V and J ends lost 4 bases and 1 base respectively, with 10 bases between them. The germline gives CDR1 GTSNPN, CDR2 SVGIG (reference sequence). This CDR3 contains 13 residues. CDR3 loop: CAWTGQPNTEAFF. CDR3 sequence (DNA): TGTGCCTGGACGGGACAACCGAACACTGAAGCTTTCTTT.

The V call is TRBV18, the J call TRBJ1-2, with D maybe TRBD1 (5 bases). The germline V gene encodes CDR1 KGHSH and CDR2 LQKENI. V gave up 0 bases and J gave up 4 bases, with 12 bases separating them. This CDR3 comprises 15 residues. The CDR3 sequence: CASSPPYEGAYGYTF. The DNA of the CDR3 is TGTGCCAGCTCACCACCCTATGAAGGGGCCTATGGCTACACCTTC.

The V and J genes are TRBV4-1 and TRBJ1-6; D ambiguous. The CDR3 has 16 amino acids. Germline V gene lookup returns CDR1 MGHRA and CDR2 YSYEKL. V was clipped by 1 base and J by 8 bases, with 15 bases between them. CDR3 sequence (DNA): TGCGCCAGCAGCCAAGTTGAGCCCGGGGAGGATTCACCCCTCCACTTT. Amino acid sequence: CASSQVEPGEDSPLHF.

The chain recombines TRBV9 with TRBJ2-7, with 9 bases matching TRBD2. The CDR3 is 15 amino acids. Trimming took 4 bases from V and 3 from J; bases not matched to a gene: 8. Germline CDR1 reads SGDLS; CDR2 reads YYNGEE. The CDR3 sequence is CASSPGTSKFYEQYF. The CDR3 DNA is TGTGCCAGCAGCCCCGGGACTAGCAAATTCTACGAGCAGTACTTC.

This chain connects TRBV12-5 to TRBJ2-2; 11 bases fit TRBD2. Germline CDR1 is LGHNT and CDR2 is FRNRAP. The CDR3 length is 17 residues. V lost 1 base and J lost 7; bases outside the gene matches: 8. The CDR3 DNA reads TGTGCTAGTGGTTTGGGACTAGCGGGGACGTCCTTCGGGGAGCTGTTTTTT. It yields the protein CASGLGLAGTSFGELFF.

The chain recombines TRBV30 with TRBJ1-2; D is uncertain. V lost 2 bases and J lost 3, with 10 bases in between. Germline V lookup: CDR1 GTSNPN, CDR2 SVGIG (reference sequence). The CDR3 has 13 amino acids. Here the CDR3 reads CAWSPGEDYGYTF. The CDR3 coding sequence is TGTGCCTGGAGTCCGGGTGAGGACTATGGCTACACCTTC.

V is TRBV6-6 and J is TRBJ2-1; D is perhaps TRBD2 (5 bases). Germline loops: CDR1 MNHNY, CDR2 SVGAGI (reference sequence). Trimming cost V 7 bases and J 4 bases, with 14 bases left between them. This CDR3 comprises 14 residues. The CDR3 DNA follows: TGTGCCAGCACCCCGGACTTATTGTACAATGAGCAGTTCTTC. This translates into CASTPDLLYNEQFF.

Concerning this clone: Other DNA sequences within the sample encode an identical CDR3. V gene TRBV6-5 combines with J gene TRBJ2-7, with 8 nucleotides matching TRBD2. CDR1 is MNHEY, CDR2 SVGAGI, per germline. With 0 bases clipped from V and 3 bases from J, the junction kept 4 bases outside the gene matches. The CDR3 covers 15 residues. CDR3 sequence: CASSYSSAGGYEQYF. The CDR3 region has the DNA TGTGCCAGCAGTTACTCTAGCGCGGGAGGCTACGAGCAGTACTTC.

This clone was seen a single time. The same CDR3 arises from other DNA sequences in this sample as well. V and J are TRBV5-1 and TRBJ2-3, with 9 bases lining up with TRBD1. CDR3 size: 15 residues. Germline V gives CDR1 SGHRS, CDR2 YFSETQ. The V and J ends lost 4 bases and 3 bases, in that order; junction bases with no gene match: 6. CDR3 nucleotides: TGCGCCAGCAGCCCCGGACAGGGGAGGACAGATACGCAGTATTTT. This gives the protein CASSPGQGRTDTQYF.

The J gene is TRBJ2-3, the V gene TRBV9, with D perhaps being TRBD1 or TRBD2 (6 bases each). The CDR3 sequence is 16 residues long. In germline, CDR1 is SGDLS, CDR2 YYNGEE. V lost 3 bases and J lost 0, with 14 bases in between. CDR3 sequence (DNA): TGTGCCAGCAGCGCACGGGGGCTAGCGAGCACAGATACGCAGTATTTT. Its translation is CASSARGLASTDTQYF.

The chain recombines TRBV9 with TRBJ2-2; the D is unclear. Per the germline V gene, CDR1 is SGDLS and CDR2 is YYNGEE. The CDR3 length is 15 residues. Between the trimmed V and J ends, which lost 4 bases and 5 bases, there was a span of 15 bases. The CDR3 nucleotides read TGTGCCAGCAGCCGAGGCCGGCCTAGGACCGGGGAGCTGTTTTTT. Translating gives CASSRGRPRTGELFF. The full variable domain, rest sourced from reference TRBV9 and TRBJ2-2, is DSGVTQTPKHLITATGQRVTLRCSPRSGDLSVYWYQQSLDQGLQFLIQYYNGEERAKGNILERFSAQQFPDLHSELNLSSLELGDSALYFCASSRGRPRTGELFFGEGSRLTVL.

V is TRBV10-3 and J is TRBJ2-3; D is unclear. The CDR3 contains 11 residues. The germline CDR1 and CDR2 sequences are ENHRY and SYGVKD. The V gene lost 3 bases and the J gene lost 6 bases, with 4 bases spanning the gap. The CDR3 protein is CAISEMDTQYF. CDR3 sequence (DNA): TGTGCCATCAGTGAAATGGATACGCAGTATTTT.

The chain uses TRBV20-1 and TRBJ2-7, with unresolved D. Germline V gives CDR1 DFQATT, CDR2 SNEGSKA (reference sequence). Trimming pared 0 bases from V and 6 bases from J, leaving 6 bases between. CDR3 length equals 11 residues. The CDR3 nucleotides read TGCAGTGCTAGAGAATGGAGCGAGCAGTACTTC. The encoded protein is CSAREWSEQYF.

V usage is TRBV30 and J usage is TRBJ2-7; tentatively, D is TRBD2 (6 bases). The CDR3 consists of 12 residues. V lost 5 bases, J lost 2 bases, and 10 bases lay in between. CDR1 GTSNPN and CDR2 SVGIG come from the germline V gene (reference sequence). The CDR3 bases are TGTGCCTGGGGGGGGAGCCCCTACGAGCAGTACTTC. It encodes CAWGGSPYEQYF.

The chain uses TRBV10-1 and TRBJ1-1; 11 bases match TRBD1. The CDR3 spans 16 residues. Germline assignment: CDR1 WNHNN and CDR2 SYGVQD (reference sequence). J lost 5 bases, V lost 3 bases, and 8 bases had no gene match. CDR3 protein: CASSDLGGQGATEAFF. The DNA of the CDR3 is TGCGCCAGCAGTGATTTAGGCGGACAGGGGGCAACTGAAGCTTTCTTT.

CDR3 in DNA: TGTGCCAGTACCGGATACCCACGGGGGTCAGGTGGCTACACCTTC. It encodes CASTGYPRGSGGYTF. This chain connects TRBV19 to TRBJ1-2; maybe TRBD1 (5 bases). Trimming cost V 7 bases and J 7 bases, with 22 bases left between them. Germline lookup yields CDR1 LNHDA and CDR2 SQIVND (reference sequence). The CDR3 loop spans 15 amino acids.

A remark on this clone: This same CDR3 is encoded by further DNA sequences in the sample. The chain uses TRBV11-3 and TRBJ2-1, with D hard to call. This CDR3 is 11 amino acids long. The V end was cut by 4 bases, the J end by 7 bases, with 5 bases between. Germline lookup yields CDR1 SGHNT and CDR2 YENEEA. CDR3 in DNA: TGTGCCAGCAGCTCCCAAAATGAGCAGTTCTTC. Residues: CASSSQNEQFF.

This chain connects TRBV5-1 to TRBJ2-3; 9 bases line up with TRBD1. Germline V gene data show CDR1 as SGHRS and CDR2 as YFSETQ. V shed 0 bases, J shed 0 bases, and the junction held 2 bases outside the gene matches. The CDR3 length is 16 residues. CDR3 sequence (DNA): TGCGCCAGCAGCTTGGTCGGACAGGGGAGCACAGATACGCAGTATTTT. It is translated as CASSLVGQGSTDTQYF. The variable domain in full, completed from reference TRBV5-1 and TRBJ2-3, reads KAGVTQTPRYLIKTRGQQVTLSCSPISGHRSVSWYQQTPGQGLQFLFEYFSETQRNKGNFPGRFSGRQFSNSRSEMNVSTLELGDSALYLCASSLVGQGSTDTQYFGPGTRLTVL.

This clone was detected once. The CDR3 DNA reads as TGCGCCAGCAGCTACGGGGACAGGGAAGCCTACGAGCAGTACTTC. Its translation is CASSYGDREAYEQYF. This chain links TRBV5-1 with TRBJ2-7; TRBD1 matches at 9 bases. The V segment lost 3 bases and the J segment 2 bases; nucleotides outside the gene matches: 6. In germline, CDR1 is SGHRS, CDR2 YFSETQ. The length of the CDR3 is 15 residues.

The CDR3 protein is CASSPPRRQTEAFF. The CDR3 DNA follows: TGTGCCAGCAGTCCCCCTCGCAGGCAGACTGAAGCTTTCTTT. This sequence joins TRBV28 and TRBJ1-1; D not resolved. The germline V gene encodes CDR1 MDHEN and CDR2 SYDVKM. V was clipped by 5 bases and J by 5 bases, with 15 bases between them. The CDR3 is made up of 14 amino acids.

The chain has TRBV29-1 and TRBJ2-2; 10 bases map to TRBD1. Germline V gives CDR1 SQVTM, CDR2 ANQGSEA. V shed 4 bases, J shed 5 bases, and the junction held 4 bases outside the gene matches. CDR3 length equals 14 residues. The CDR3, as DNA: TGCAGCGTTGGGGGACAGGGGCTAACCGGGGAGCTGTTTTTT. This translates into CSVGGQGLTGELFF.